The 8 T cell receptor beta chains given below trace back to one sample, sequenced in a study of shared clonotypes between healthy human individuals. TCRdb's table, derived via immunoSEQ multiplex PCR, lists solely in-frame clones and lacks some. The table has about 1.4 million clones, roughly 97% seen once. The sequencing input was naive CD4+ T cells sorted from blood. The subset is: CD45RA+ positively selected. Source of these receptors: a man aged 30-40 years in good health.

This clone appeared once. The rearrangement uses TRBV6-1 and TRBJ1-5; TRBD1 agrees at 8 bases. This CDR3 is built from 15 residues. V was pared by 6 bases and J by 4 bases, with 8 bases of the junction left unmatched. The germline gives CDR1 MNHNS, CDR2 SASEGT. CDR3 nucleotide sequence: TGTGCCAGCAGGTTTACGGGACAGGCAAATCAGCCCCAGCATTTT. This gives the protein CASRFTGQANQPQHF.

The chain uses TRBV6-6 and TRBJ2-1; a weak D match, TRBD2 (6 bases). CDR3 length: 15 residues. CDR1 MNHNY and CDR2 SVGAGI come from the germline V gene (reference sequence). Trimming removed 4 bases from V and 4 bases from J, with 14 bases in between. In nucleotides, the CDR3 is TGTGCCAGCAGTTTCGGGCGGGACCTATACAATGAGCAGTTCTTC. Translating gives CASSFGRDLYNEQFF.

This chain links TRBV7-8 with TRBJ2-2; tentatively, D is TRBD2 (5 bases). Trimming stripped 5 bases from V and 8 bases from J, with 18 bases between. CDR1 SGHVS and CDR2 FQNEAQ come from the germline V gene. The CDR3 runs 15 residues. CDR3 coding DNA: TGTGCCAGCAGCGCACTCGTGGTGGGAGAAGGGGAGCTGTTTTTT. This translates into CASSALVVGEGELFF.

The gene calls are TRBV5-1 and TRBJ2-7; TRBD1 is a possible D gene (5 bases). The length of the CDR3 is 16 residues. Germline V gene data show CDR1 as SGHRS and CDR2 as YFSETQ. Trimming cost V 0 bases and J 5 bases, with 18 bases left between them. CDR3: CASSLGAPTSGHEQYF. CDR3 DNA: TGCGCCAGCAGCTTGGGGGCCCCGACATCAGGGCACGAGCAGTACTTC.

This clone was detected only once. The chain has TRBV10-1 and TRBJ2-1, with TRBD2 matching over 9 bases. The ends lost 5 bases at V and 12 bases at J; junction bases unmatched: 20. This CDR3 has 17 amino acids. From germline, CDR1 is WNHNN and CDR2 SYGVQD (reference sequence). CDR3: CASSHSSGTSPSDGQFF. The CDR3 nucleotides read TGCGCCAGCAGTCACTCCTCCGGGACTAGCCCCAGTGATGGGCAGTTCTTC.

The chain links TRBV6-1 to TRBJ1-2, with D hard to call. The V end was cut by 3 bases, the J end by 7 bases, with 21 bases between. The germline CDR1 and CDR2 sequences are MNHNS and SASEGT. The CDR3 runs 16 residues. The CDR3 spells CASSDRGGVFLRGYTF. The CDR3 bases are TGTGCCAGCAGTGATCGGGGTGGGGTTTTTTTGCGTGGCTACACCTTC.

Only one count was recorded for this clone. J is TRBJ2-2 and V is TRBV7-2; the match to TRBD1 covers 8 bases. The V and J ends lost 10 bases and 6 bases, in that order; junction bases with no gene match: 7. This CDR3 spans 13 amino acids. Germline loops: CDR1 SGHTA, CDR2 FQGNSA. CDR3 amino acids: CANAKQGAGELFF. The CDR3 coding sequence is TGTGCCAACGCGAAACAGGGGGCCGGGGAGCTGTTTTTT. The full variable domain, with the rest looked up from reference TRBV7-2 and TRBJ2-2, is GAGVSQSPSNKVTEKGKDVELRCDPISGHTALYWYRQSLGQGLEFLIYFQGNSAPDKSGLPSDRFSAERTGGSVSTLTIQRTQQEDSAVYLCANAKQGAGELFFGEGSRLTVL.

This chain uses TRBV5-1 with TRBJ2-5; 9 positions match TRBD1. Unmatched junction bases numbered 5, after V lost 4 bases and J lost 1 base. Per the germline V gene, CDR1 is SGHRS and CDR2 is YFSETQ. This CDR3 is 15 amino acids long. CDR3 sequence: CASSTRDRVQETQYF. The CDR3 bases are TGCGCCAGCAGCACCCGGGACAGGGTCCAAGAGACCCAGTACTTC.